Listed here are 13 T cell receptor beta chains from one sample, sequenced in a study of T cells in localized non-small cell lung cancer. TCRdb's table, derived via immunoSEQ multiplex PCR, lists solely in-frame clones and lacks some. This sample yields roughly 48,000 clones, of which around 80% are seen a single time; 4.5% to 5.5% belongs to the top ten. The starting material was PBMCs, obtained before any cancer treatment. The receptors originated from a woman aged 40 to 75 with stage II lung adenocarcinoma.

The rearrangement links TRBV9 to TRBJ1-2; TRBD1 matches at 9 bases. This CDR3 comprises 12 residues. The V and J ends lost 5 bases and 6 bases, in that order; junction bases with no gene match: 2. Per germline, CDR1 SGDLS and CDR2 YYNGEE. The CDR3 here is CASRGQGDGYTF. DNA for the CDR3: TGTGCCAGCAGGGGACAGGGCGATGGCTACACCTTC.

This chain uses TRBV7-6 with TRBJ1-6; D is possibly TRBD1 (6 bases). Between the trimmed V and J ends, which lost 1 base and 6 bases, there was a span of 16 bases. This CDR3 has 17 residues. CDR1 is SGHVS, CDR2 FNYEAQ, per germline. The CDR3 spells CASSLGNLGTRNSPLHF. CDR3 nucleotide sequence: TGTGCCAGCAGCTTAGGCAACCTGGGGACACGTAATTCACCCCTCCACTTT.

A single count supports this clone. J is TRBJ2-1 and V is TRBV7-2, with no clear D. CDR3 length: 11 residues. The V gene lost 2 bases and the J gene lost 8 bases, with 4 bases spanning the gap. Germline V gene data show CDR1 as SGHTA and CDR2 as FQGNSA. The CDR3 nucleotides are TGTGCCAGCAGCTTAACGTATGAGCAGTTCTTC. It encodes CASSLTYEQFF.

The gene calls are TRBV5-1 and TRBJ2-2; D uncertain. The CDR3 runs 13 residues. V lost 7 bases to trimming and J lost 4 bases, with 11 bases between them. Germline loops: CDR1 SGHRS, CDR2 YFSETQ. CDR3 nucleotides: TGCGCCAGCGGCGACTCGAGCACCGGGGAGCTGTTTTTT. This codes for CASGDSSTGELFF.

The CDR3 nucleotides are TGTGCCAGCAGTCCGCTAAGTTCGCGGGGCGGGTTAACTAATGAAAAACTGTTTTTT. As protein: CASSPLSSRGGLTNEKLFF. V is TRBV27 and J is TRBJ1-4; a weak D match, TRBD1 (5 bases). The CDR3 totals 19 residues. Per germline, CDR1 MNHEY and CDR2 SMNVEV (reference sequence). Trimming cost V 5 bases and J 1 base, with 23 bases left between them.

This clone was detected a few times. The CDR3 loop is CASSGGRNTEAFF. DNA for the CDR3: TGTGCCAGCAGTGGGGGTCGGAACACTGAAGCTTTCTTT. The chain uses TRBV6-1 and TRBJ1-1; D remains ambiguous. The germline V gene encodes CDR1 MNHNS and CDR2 SASEGT. V lost 4 bases and J 1 base, leaving 7 bases between the germline ends. This CDR3 has 13 residues.

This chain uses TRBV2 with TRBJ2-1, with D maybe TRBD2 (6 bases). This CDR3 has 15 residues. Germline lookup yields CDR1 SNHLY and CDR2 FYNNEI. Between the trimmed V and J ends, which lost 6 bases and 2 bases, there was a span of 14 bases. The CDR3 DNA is TGTGCCAGCAGACCCACTAGCTCCCCCTACAATGAGCAGTTCTTC. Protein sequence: CASRPTSSPYNEQFF. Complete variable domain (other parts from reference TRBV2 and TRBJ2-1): EPEVTQTPSHQVTQMGQEVILRCVPISNHLYFYWYRQILGQKVEFLVSFYNNEISEKSEIFDDQFSVERPDGSNFTLKIRSTKLEDSAMYFCASRPTSSPYNEQFFGPGTRLTVL.

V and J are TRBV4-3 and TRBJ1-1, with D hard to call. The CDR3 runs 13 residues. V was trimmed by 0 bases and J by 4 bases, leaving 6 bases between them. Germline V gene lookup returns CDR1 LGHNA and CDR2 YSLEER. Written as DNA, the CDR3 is TGCGCCAGCAGCCAAGATCTCCGCACTGAAGCTTTCTTT. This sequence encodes CASSQDLRTEAFF.

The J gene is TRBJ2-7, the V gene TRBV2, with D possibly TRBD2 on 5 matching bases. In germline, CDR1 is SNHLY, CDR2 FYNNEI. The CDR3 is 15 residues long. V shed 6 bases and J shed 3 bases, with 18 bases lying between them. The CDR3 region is CASRREGSEHYEQYF. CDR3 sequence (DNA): TGTGCCAGCAGGAGGGAAGGCTCGGAACACTACGAGCAGTACTTC.

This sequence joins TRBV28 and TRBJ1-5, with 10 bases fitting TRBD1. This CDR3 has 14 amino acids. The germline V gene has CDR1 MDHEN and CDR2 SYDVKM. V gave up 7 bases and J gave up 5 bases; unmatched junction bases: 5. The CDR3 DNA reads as TGTGCCAGCACCTCCGGGACAGGGGATCAGCCCCAGCATTTT. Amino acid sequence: CASTSGTGDQPQHF.

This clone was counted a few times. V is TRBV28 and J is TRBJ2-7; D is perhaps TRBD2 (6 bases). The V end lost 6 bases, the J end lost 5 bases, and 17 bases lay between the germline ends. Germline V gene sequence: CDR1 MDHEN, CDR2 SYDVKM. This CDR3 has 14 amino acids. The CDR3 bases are TGTGCCAGCAGGCTCCCGGGGGTCGGGAACGAGCAGTACTTC. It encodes CASRLPGVGNEQYF.

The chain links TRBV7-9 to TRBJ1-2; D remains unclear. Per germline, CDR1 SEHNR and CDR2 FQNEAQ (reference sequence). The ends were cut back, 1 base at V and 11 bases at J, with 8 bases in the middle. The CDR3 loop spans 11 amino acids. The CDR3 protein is CASSLDGEYTF. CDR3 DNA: TGTGCCAGCAGCTTAGACGGCGAGTACACCTTC.

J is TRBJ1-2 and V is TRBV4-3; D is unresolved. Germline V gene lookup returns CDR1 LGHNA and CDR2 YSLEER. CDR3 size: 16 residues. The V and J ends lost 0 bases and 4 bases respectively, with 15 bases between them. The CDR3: CASSQDRLVGIYGYTF. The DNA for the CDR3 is TGCGCCAGCAGCCAAGATAGGTTAGTGGGCATCTATGGCTACACCTTC.